This T cell receptor beta chain was sequenced in a study of identical twins. Findings and caveats of the study: Because invariant MAIT and iNKT cells could be present, zero-insertion analyses could be partly confounded. Cord blood beta clonotypes that were abundant carried fewer insertions, and memory repertoires showed no such trend.

A universal primer site was added by template switching, and unique molecular identifiers were carried by the cDNA. TCRdb reprocessed the 5' RACE reads via MiXCR and lists one record per CDR3 protein. The sample shows 500,000 to 650,000 distinct CDR3 sequences, 20% to 25% of them seen only once. All donors were healthy Caucasians. The junction had 5 bases not matched to a gene; V was cut back by 3 bases and J by 0 bases. The CDR3 loop spans 16 amino acids. For this clonotype: Its specificity is unknown.

This sample also belongs to another study, concerning yellow fever vaccine responses in identical twins.

This receptor was obtained from a woman aged 18 to 35 in good health. Sequences were obtained from CD4+ T cells sorted from blood. V and J are TRBV12-3 or TRBV12-4 and TRBJ2-3, with TRBD2 matching 8 bases. CDR3 amino acids: CASSFGASGSTDTQYF. The CDR3 DNA follows: TGTGCCAGCAGTTTTGGTGCTAGCGGGAGCACAGATACGCAGTATTTT.